The 17 T cell receptor beta chains below were found in one sample sequenced in a study of T-cell reconstitution after alpha-beta-depleted transplantation in children. Preparation of the TCRbeta library was carried out with unique molecular identifiers. TCRdb processed the PCR reads anew with MiXCR; each CDR3 protein has one entry. The sample shows around 440,000 distinct CDR3 sequences, around 15% of them seen only once. The specimen comprised PBMCs, mostly from graft donor cells, sampled 360 days after TCRalphabeta/CD19-depleted stem cell transplant. The receptors were gathered from a boy less than two years old who had a stem cell transplant for Wiskott-Aldrich syndrome, so the T cells may come from the graft donor.

This clonotype occurred a few times. This chain links TRBV27 with TRBJ2-3; 8 bases are a match to TRBD2. V lost 0 bases, J lost 2 bases, and 4 bases stayed unmatched. This CDR3 has 16 residues. Looked up from germline, CDR1 is MNHEY and CDR2 is SMNVEV (reference sequence). The CDR3 reads CASSLSFGRATDTQYF. CDR3 bases: TGTGCCAGCAGTTTATCGTTCGGGAGGGCCACAGATACGCAGTATTTT.

This clonotype was picked up a small number of times. The chain employs TRBV6-5 and TRBJ2-7; D is ambiguous. Trimming took 1 base from V and 3 from J, leaving 7 bases between them. CDR1 and CDR2 (germline): MNHEY, SVGAGI. This CDR3 is built from 13 residues. The CDR3 bases are TGTGCCAGCAGTTACTACTTAGACTACGAGCAGTACTTC. It encodes CASSYYLDYEQYF.

This clonotype has just a few counts. The chain employs TRBV24-1 and TRBJ2-3; D remains ambiguous. In germline, CDR1 is KGHDR, CDR2 SFDVKD. This CDR3 region has 13 residues. V lost 2 bases to trimming and J lost 4 bases, with 6 bases between them. The CDR3 nucleotides read TGTGCCACCAGTGATTCCCCGGCAGATACGCAGTATTTT. Its protein is CATSDSPADTQYF.

CDR3 in amino acids: CASRLLAVNTGELFF. In nucleotides, the CDR3 is TGTGCCAGCAGGCTACTAGCGGTCAACACCGGGGAGCTGTTTTTT. The V call is TRBV11-2, the J call TRBJ2-2; 8 bases match TRBD2. Germline V lookup: CDR1 SGHAT, CDR2 FQNNGV. The CDR3 length is 15 residues. V gave up 6 bases and J gave up 2 bases; unmatched junction bases: 5.

This clonotype was found a few times. The chain couples TRBV9 to TRBJ2-7; D is possibly TRBD1 (6 bases). Germline assignment: CDR1 SGDLS and CDR2 YYNGEE. The CDR3 spans 14 residues. Trimming stripped 0 bases from V and 1 base from J, with 8 bases between. The CDR3 region is CASSVGTASYEQYF. In nucleotides, the CDR3 is TGTGCCAGCAGCGTAGGGACAGCATCCTACGAGCAGTACTTC.

The sample holds a few counts of this clonotype. The V and J genes are TRBV9 and TRBJ1-1; D remains unclear. Germline loops: CDR1 SGDLS, CDR2 YYNGEE. Trimming shortened V by 0 bases and J by 4 bases, and 10 bases separated the two germline ends. The CDR3 spans 14 residues. The CDR3 sequence is CASSVAGLGTEAFF. CDR3 nucleotide sequence: TGTGCCAGCAGCGTAGCTGGCCTGGGCACTGAAGCTTTCTTT. Using reference TRBV9 and TRBJ1-1 for the parts outside the CDR3, the full variable domain is DSGVTQTPKHLITATGQRVTLRCSPRSGDLSVYWYQQSLDQGLQFLIQYYNGEERAKGNILERFSAQQFPDLHSELNLSSLELGDSALYFCASSVAGLGTEAFFGQGTRLTVV.

The genes are TRBV6-5 and TRBJ1-6; a weak D match, TRBD1 (6 bases). The V end lost 2 bases, the J end lost 4 bases, and 21 bases lay between the germline ends. CDR1 MNHEY and CDR2 SVGAGI come from the germline V gene. The CDR3 extends over 19 amino acids. The CDR3 coding sequence is TGTGCCAGCAGTTACCGAACTTTTCAACGGGGGGCTTATAATTCACCCCTCCACTTT. Encoded protein: CASSYRTFQRGAYNSPLHF.

This clonotype was seen at least ten times. This chain uses TRBV28 with TRBJ2-1; D remains unclear. Trimming shortened V by 8 bases and J by 4 bases, and 6 bases separated the two germline ends. Germline values: CDR1 MDHEN, CDR2 SYDVKM. CDR3 length: 11 amino acids. As DNA, the CDR3 is TGTGCCAGCGGAGTTTACAATGAGCAGTTCTTC. Encoded protein: CASGVYNEQFF.

The chain joins TRBV4-2 to TRBJ2-5; 7 positions agree with TRBD2. V was clipped by 1 base and J by 2 bases; unmatched bases: 1. This CDR3 has 14 residues. Germline V CDR1 and CDR2: LGHNA, YNFKEQ. The CDR3 loop reads CASSQVAGQETQYF. The CDR3 bases are TGTGCCAGCAGCCAAGTAGCGGGTCAAGAGACCCAGTACTTC.

The rearrangement uses TRBV20-1 and TRBJ2-3; D possibly uses TRBD1 or TRBD2 (5 bases each). CDR1 and CDR2 from the germline V gene are DFQATT and SNEGSKA (reference sequence). Between the trimmed V and J ends, which lost 3 bases and 0 bases, there was a span of 13 bases. The CDR3 runs to 15 residues. The CDR3 reads CSASRGHGSTDTQYF. The CDR3 DNA follows: TGCAGTGCTAGCCGGGGCCACGGAAGCACAGATACGCAGTATTTT.

The chain couples TRBV24-1 to TRBJ2-1; the match to TRBD1 covers 11 bases. The CDR3 loop spans 14 amino acids. CDR1 and CDR2 (germline): KGHDR, SFDVKD. Trimming took 7 bases from V and 4 from J; bases not matched to a gene: 2. Here the CDR3 DNA reads TGTGCCACCAGAGGGACAGGGGGTTACAATGAGCAGTTCTTC. Residues: CATRGTGGYNEQFF.

The gene calls are TRBV2 and TRBJ1-1; no firm D call. The CDR3 extends over 11 amino acids. The germline gives CDR1 SNHLY, CDR2 FYNNEI. Trimming took 9 bases from V and 3 from J, leaving 8 bases between them. CDR3 residues: CASAEDTEAFF. CDR3 sequence (DNA): TGTGCCAGTGCGGAAGACACTGAAGCTTTCTTT.

The chain combines TRBV7-9 with TRBJ2-7, with D unclear. This CDR3 region has 12 residues. From germline, CDR1 is SEHNR and CDR2 FQNEAQ (reference sequence). Between the trimmed V and J ends, which lost 1 base and 7 bases, there was a span of 8 bases. The CDR3, as DNA: TGTGCCAGCAGCTTAGGCTCCCGGGAGCAGTACTTC. It specifies CASSLGSREQYF.

This clonotype was seen a handful of times. The CDR3 here is CASSLVQGPDTQYF. CDR3 nucleotide sequence: TGCGCCAGCAGCTTGGTACAGGGACCAGATACGCAGTATTTT. This chain uses TRBV5-1 with TRBJ2-3; TRBD1 is a possible D gene (6 bases). The CDR3 has 14 amino acids. The germline V gene encodes CDR1 SGHRS and CDR2 YFSETQ. Trimming removed 0 bases at V and 4 bases at J, with 9 bases between.

This clonotype was seen only a few times. J is TRBJ2-2 and V is TRBV2, with a weak D call TRBD2 (6 bases). This CDR3 is 14 amino acids long. CDR1 SNHLY and CDR2 FYNNEI come from the germline V gene. The V end lost 7 bases, the J end lost 7 bases, and 16 bases lay between the germline ends. CDR3 amino acids: CASTEATGVGELFF. CDR3 coding DNA: TGTGCCAGCACCGAAGCCACGGGGGTCGGGGAGCTGTTTTTT.

Worth noting for this clonotype: Germline and junction disagree at one end, which may indicate a read error. The V and J genes are TRBV5-1 and TRBJ2-1, with 8 bases identical to TRBD1. Germline V CDR1 and CDR2: SGHRS, YFSETQ. The CDR3 has 16 residues. CDR3 protein: CASSLLLQGARGEQFF. CDR3 sequence (DNA): TGCGCCAGTAGCTTACTTCTCCAGGGGGCCCGGGGTGAGCAGTTCTTC.

The chain's CDR3 is CASTPLAGLTDTQYF. CDR3 DNA: TGCGCCAGCACGCCCCTAGCGGGACTCACAGATACGCAGTATTTT. The chain carries TRBV5-1 and TRBJ2-3, with 9 nucleotides matching TRBD2. V shed 6 bases and J 2 bases; nucleotides not matched to a gene: 7. Germline CDR1 reads SGHRS; CDR2 reads YFSETQ. There are 15 residues in the CDR3.